The present TCR beta chain was sequenced within a study of shared clonotypes between healthy human individuals. Points on this clone: Its antigen is as yet unknown.

V was clipped by 4 bases and J by 4 bases, with 10 bases between them. This CDR3 is built from 13 residues. Germline V CDR1 and CDR2: SGHRS, YFSETQ. Measured with immunoSEQ multiplex PCR; TCRdb has only the in-frame clones, and not every one. This table has approximately 2.5 million clones, 90% to 95% appearing once. Study-wide results and caveats: Among non-shared clonotypes, generation probabilities were lower than among those shared by all four donors. Several donors had roughly 5% of their naive CD4 clonotypes in common.

This clonotype was sampled from a man between 18 and 35 years old in good health. Sequencing used naive CD4+ T cells sorted from blood. Subset of the sample: CD45RA+ positively selected. V usage is TRBV5-1 and J usage is TRBJ2-3, with D perhaps TRBD2 (5 bases). This CDR3 is CASSPGNPDTQYF. CDR3 nucleotide sequence: TGCGCCAGCAGCCCGGGGAACCCAGATACGCAGTATTTT.